This TCR beta chain is from a study of cytomegalovirus exposure and HLA in healthy donors. Per germline, CDR1 GTSNPN and CDR2 SVGIG (reference sequence). The CDR3 is 12 amino acids. V was shortened by 7 bases and J by 10 bases, with 14 bases between the two germline ends. Repertoires were generated with immunoSEQ multiplex PCR, while TCRdb's copy carries only in-frame clones and drops some. This sample has about 160,000 clones, with over 85% found just once. Whole-study findings and limits: In a later analysis, first-cohort TCR clusters were found to tend to co-occur in the 130 or so validation repertoires.

This clone was seen just once. Its target is unknown. This rearrangement joins TRBV30 to TRBJ1-6, with D maybe TRBD1 (5 bases). The source material was PBMCs. The sequence was collected from a man aged 18 to 30 in good health and CMV-seropositive. CDR3 bases: TGTGCCTCCTCCTCGGGGGTCTCACCCCTCCACTTT. Translated: CASSSGVSPLHF.